This passage covers 21 T cell receptor beta chains from one sample sequenced in a study of T cell responses to AZD1222 COVID-19 vaccine. Produced via immunoSEQ multiplex PCR; TCRdb's table is partial and in-frame only. This table holds over 100,000 clones, 85% to 90% found once. The specimen comprised peripheral blood, sampled on day 0 of AZD1222 vaccination. The receptors were gathered from an adult in good health.

The rearrangement links TRBV7-9 to TRBJ2-5, with TRBD2 identical over 10 bases. Germline V lookup: CDR1 SEHNR, CDR2 FQNEAQ (reference sequence). This CDR3 region has 17 residues. Trimming at V came to 1 base and at J to 0 bases, leaving 5 bases not matched to a gene. CDR3 amino acids: CASSLGILAGDQETQYF. In DNA form, the CDR3 reads TGTGCCAGCAGCTTAGGTATTCTAGCGGGGGACCAAGAGACCCAGTACTTC.

Concerning this clone itself: The sample carries other DNA sequences with the same CDR3. The chain is built from TRBV6-1 and TRBJ1-4, with a tentative D call TRBD1 (5 bases). Germline V lookup: CDR1 MNHNS, CDR2 SASEGT. This CDR3 is built from 13 residues. V lost 2 bases and J 6 bases, leaving 7 bases between the germline ends. CDR3 nucleotide sequence: TGTGCCAGCAGTGAACAGGGATATGAAAAACTGTTTTTT. As protein: CASSEQGYEKLFF.

The V gene is TRBV7-9, the J gene TRBJ1-2, with D maybe TRBD1 (6 bases). The CDR3 has 15 residues. V dropped 2 bases and J dropped 0 bases, with 10 bases sitting between them. Looked up from germline, CDR1 is SEHNR and CDR2 is FQNEAQ (reference sequence). The CDR3 DNA follows: TGTGCCAGCAGCTTATCAGGGGCACCTAACTATGGCTACACCTTC. Protein: CASSLSGAPNYGYTF.

The V gene is TRBV4-2, the J gene TRBJ1-2; D ambiguous. CDR1 and CDR2 (germline): LGHNA, YNFKEQ. This CDR3 has 13 residues. The V and J ends lost 0 bases and 1 base respectively, with 3 bases between them. CDR3 nucleotides: TGTGCCAGCAGCCAAGAAGGTAACTATGGCTACACCTTC. Translation: CASSQEGNYGYTF.

This chain uses TRBV5-1 with TRBJ1-2; tentative D call: TRBD1 (5 bases). This CDR3 has 12 amino acids. V lost 0 bases to trimming and J lost 7 bases, with 7 bases between them. The germline CDR1 and CDR2 sequences are SGHRS and YFSETQ. In DNA, the CDR3 is TGCGCCAGCAGCTTGGAAGGGGCTGGCTACACCTTC. This codes for CASSLEGAGYTF.

This clone was seen just once. CDR3 region: CASSSRGHEKLFF. For the CDR3, the DNA is TGTGCCAGCAGCTCACGGGGACATGAAAAACTGTTTTTT. The V gene is TRBV11-1, the J gene TRBJ1-4, with a possible D match to TRBD1 (5 bases). Germline loops: CDR1 SGHAT, CDR2 FQDESV (reference sequence). The CDR3 runs 13 residues. V was cut by 4 bases and J by 6 bases, with 9 bases left in between.

The chain has TRBV19 and TRBJ1-1; D is ambiguous. The V and J ends lost 4 bases and 8 bases respectively, with 11 bases between them. The length of the CDR3 is 12 residues. In germline, CDR1 is LNHDA, CDR2 SQIVND (reference sequence). CDR3 in amino acids: CASSRPAVEAFF. The CDR3 DNA sequence: TGTGCCAGTAGTAGACCCGCCGTAGAAGCTTTCTTT. Full variable domain (outside the CDR3, taken from reference TRBV19 and TRBJ1-1): DGGITQSPKYLFRKEGQNVTLSCEQNLNHDAMYWYRQDPGQGLRLIYYSQIVNDFQKGDIAEGYSVSREKKESFPLTVTSAQKNPTAFYLCASSRPAVEAFFGQGTRLTVV.

This chain links TRBV11-3 with TRBJ2-3; D is undetermined. V was pared by 1 base and J by 1 base, with 6 bases between. CDR3 length: 14 residues. The V gene's germline CDR1 is SGHNT and CDR2 YENEEA. Written as DNA, the CDR3 is TGTGCCAGCAGCTTAGGGCAGGGCACAGATACGCAGTATTTT. This encodes CASSLGQGTDTQYF. Based on the CDR3 plus reference TRBV11-3 and TRBJ2-3, the full variable domain is EAGVVQSPRYKIIEKKQPVAFWCNPISGHNTLYWYLQNLGQGPELLIRYENEEAVDDSQLPKDRFSAERLKGVDSTLKIQPAELGDSAVYLCASSLGQGTDTQYFGPGTRLTVL.

J is TRBJ2-7 and V is TRBV10-2; TRBD2 matches 11 bases. The CDR3 loop spans 14 amino acids. Germline-derived CDR1 and CDR2 are WSHSY and SAAADI. The V segment lost 8 bases and the J segment 4 bases; nucleotides outside the gene matches: 7. The CDR3 sequence is CASGVAGGWYEQYF. In nucleotides, the CDR3 is TGCGCCAGCGGGGTAGCGGGGGGGTGGTACGAGCAGTACTTC.

The CDR3 bases are TGCGCCAGCAGCCAAGATGCAGACATCAACTATGGCTACACCTTC. Translated: CASSQDADINYGYTF. This chain joins TRBV4-1 and TRBJ1-2; no reliable D call. Trimming took off 0 bases at V and 2 bases at J, with 10 bases between the two ends. The germline CDR1 and CDR2 sequences are MGHRA and YSYEKL. The CDR3 totals 15 residues.

The chain uses TRBV3-1 (or the pseudogene TRBV3-2) and TRBJ2-3, with 8 bases that match TRBD2. The germline V gene has CDR1 LGHDT and CDR2 YNNKEL (reference sequence). V shed 4 bases and J 3 bases; nucleotides not matched to a gene: 6. This CDR3 is built from 15 residues. The CDR3 DNA sequence: TGTGCCAGCAGCCCCTTTCGGGGGGGAACAGATACGCAGTATTTT. Protein: CASSPFRGGTDTQYF.

This chain connects TRBV19 to TRBJ1-5, with unresolved D. V lost 2 bases, J lost 1 base, and 9 bases lay in between. CDR1 LNHDA and CDR2 SQIVND come from the germline V gene (reference sequence). The CDR3 is 15 amino acids. CDR3 protein: CASSISAESNQPQHF. CDR3 in DNA: TGTGCCAGTAGTATATCCGCCGAGAGCAATCAGCCCCAGCATTTT.

The chain couples TRBV4-2 to TRBJ1-1; 7 bases align to TRBD1. V trimming: 5 bases; J trimming: 3 bases; junction bases outside the gene matches: 3. The germline gives CDR1 LGHNA, CDR2 YNFKEQ. CDR3 length: 13 amino acids. The CDR3, as DNA: TGTGCCAGCAGCAGACAGGGCTACACTGAAGCTTTCTTT. It translates to CASSRQGYTEAFF.

In DNA form, the CDR3 reads TGTGCCAGCAGCTTACTTTTGGGACAGGACTATGGCTACACCTTC. It yields the protein CASSLLLGQDYGYTF. The gene calls are TRBV7-9 and TRBJ1-2, with 8 bases matching TRBD1. The germline gives CDR1 SEHNR, CDR2 FQNEAQ (reference sequence). V lost 2 bases, J lost 3 bases, and 5 bases stayed unmatched. The length of the CDR3 is 15 residues.

The chain carries TRBV6-5 and TRBJ1-2; D uncertain. The CDR3 consists of 12 residues. Germline V gene sequence: CDR1 MNHEY, CDR2 SVGAGI. Trimming shortened V by 3 bases and J by 3 bases, and 5 bases separated the two germline ends. CDR3: CASSYGDYGYTF. CDR3 nucleotide sequence: TGTGCCAGCAGTTATGGAGACTATGGCTACACCTTC.

This chain links TRBV14 with TRBJ2-2, with 7 bases identical to TRBD1. CDR3 length: 14 amino acids. The trim removed 6 bases at V and 3 bases at J, leaving 4 bases unmatched. Germline V gene sequence: CDR1 SGHDN, CDR2 FVKESK. CDR3: CASRYTGDTGELFF. CDR3 coding DNA: TGTGCCAGCAGATATACAGGGGACACCGGGGAGCTGTTTTTT.

The rearrangement joins TRBV5-5 to TRBJ1-5, with a possible D match to TRBD1 (5 bases). The CDR3 spans 16 residues. Germline V CDR1 and CDR2: SGHKS, YYEKEE (reference sequence). The ends were cut back, 0 bases at V and 5 bases at J, with 15 bases in the middle. The CDR3 DNA is TGTGCCAGCAGCTTGGCCGGGCAGGGTTATGATCAGCCCCAGCATTTT. As protein: CASSLAGQGYDQPQHF.

CDR3 in DNA: TGTGCCAGCAGCTTGGAACGGGGTCGGAACACTGAAGCTTTCTTT. Encoded protein: CASSLERGRNTEAFF. The chain recombines TRBV5-4 with TRBJ1-1; D is unclear. CDR1 is SGHNT and CDR2 is YYREEE in the germline V gene (reference sequence). The CDR3 runs 15 residues. The ends were cut back, 0 bases at V and 1 base at J, with 10 bases in the middle.

The chain joins TRBV27 to TRBJ2-2; D remains unclear. Germline V gene sequence: CDR1 MNHEY, CDR2 SMNVEV (reference sequence). Trimming took off 2 bases at V and 1 base at J, with 2 bases between the two ends. This CDR3 has 13 amino acids. The CDR3 protein is CASSLMNTGELFF. The CDR3 DNA follows: TGTGCCAGCAGTTTAATGAACACCGGGGAGCTGTTTTTT.

The chain recombines TRBV7-6 with TRBJ2-5; tentative D call: TRBD1 (5 bases). This CDR3 is 15 amino acids long. V was trimmed by 1 base and J by 0 bases, leaving 9 bases between them. Per germline, CDR1 SGHVS and CDR2 FNYEAQ. CDR3 amino acids: CASSLGAGNQETQYF. The CDR3 coding sequence is TGTGCCAGCAGCTTAGGGGCAGGGAACCAAGAGACCCAGTACTTC.

In nucleotides, the CDR3 is TGTGCCAGCACTCCAGACTCTGGGGCCAACGTCCTGACTTTC. It yields the protein CASTPDSGANVLTF. J is TRBJ2-6 and V is TRBV19; D remains unclear. There are 14 residues in the CDR3. Germline V gives CDR1 LNHDA, CDR2 SQIVND (reference sequence). V shed 9 bases and J shed 0 bases, with 9 bases lying between them.